The 24 T cell receptor beta chains in this list originate from one sample, sequenced in a study of blood T cell repertoires in COVID-19. Assay: immunoSEQ multiplex PCR; the TCRdb copy retains only in-frame clones and omits some. The sample has around 160,000 clones; 81% are singletons. The sequenced material came from peripheral blood. These receptors were taken from a human donor with acute or convalescent COVID-19. The donor label of this sample is uncertain.

This clone was detected once. The V gene is TRBV6-6, the J gene TRBJ1-1; the D is unclear. Trimming pared 6 bases from V and 11 bases from J, leaving 13 bases between. Germline V gives CDR1 MNHNY, CDR2 SVGAGI (reference sequence). This CDR3 is 11 amino acids long. In DNA form, the CDR3 reads TGTGCCAGCAGCCCGGGCCTAGCGGCTTTCTTT. It is translated as CASSPGLAAFF.

The V gene is TRBV7-9, the J gene TRBJ1-1, with 8 bases that match TRBD1. The J segment lost 7 bases and the V segment lost 2 bases, leaving 6 bases of the junction unmatched. Germline V gene data show CDR1 as SEHNR and CDR2 as FQNEAQ (reference sequence). The CDR3 is made up of 14 amino acids. The CDR3 bases are TGTGCCAGCAGCTTAATAACGACAGGGGATGAAGCTTTCTTT. It encodes CASSLITTGDEAFF.

The chain recombines TRBV9 with TRBJ1-1; 9 bases align to TRBD1. V dropped 2 bases and J dropped 2; count of bases not matched to a gene: 4. The CDR3 totals 15 residues. Germline V CDR1 and CDR2: SGDLS, YYNGEE. For the CDR3, the DNA is TGTGCCAGCAGCGTTACAGGGGGCTTTAACACTGAAGCTTTCTTT. Its translation is CASSVTGGFNTEAFF.

The chain combines TRBV13 with TRBJ2-7; 8 nucleotides match TRBD1. The length of the CDR3 is 16 residues. V trimming: 5 bases; J trimming: 4 bases; junction bases outside the gene matches: 13. The germline gives CDR1 PRHDT, CDR2 FYEKMQ (reference sequence). For the CDR3, the DNA is TGTGCCAGCAGCCCCGGAGTTAAGGACAGGGAATACGAGCAGTACTTC. Protein sequence: CASSPGVKDREYEQYF.

The chain recombines TRBV30 with TRBJ2-3; 10 bases are a match to TRBD1. The CDR3 is 17 amino acids. CDR1 and CDR2 from the germline V gene are GTSNPN and SVGIG (reference sequence). V trimming: 0 bases; J trimming: 2 bases; junction bases outside the gene matches: 8. The CDR3 nucleotides read TGTGCCTGGAGTGTAATCAGGGACAGGGGAATCACAGATACGCAGTATTTT. Translating gives CAWSVIRDRGITDTQYF.

A single count supports this clone. The chain links TRBV7-2 to TRBJ1-2; TRBD1 matches at 8 bases. The length of the CDR3 is 16 residues. The ends lost 3 bases at V and 6 bases at J; junction bases unmatched: 12. Germline values: CDR1 SGHTA, CDR2 FQGNSA. The CDR3 loop reads CASSFTTGTGWNGYTF. Here the CDR3 DNA reads TGTGCCAGCAGCTTTACTACCGGGACAGGTTGGAATGGCTACACCTTC. The whole variable domain, remainder taken from reference TRBV7-2 and TRBJ1-2, is GAGVSQSPSNKVTEKGKDVELRCDPISGHTALYWYRQSLGQGLEFLIYFQGNSAPDKSGLPSDRFSAERTGGSVSTLTIQRTQQEDSAVYLCASSFTTGTGWNGYTFGSGTRLTVV.

The CDR3 DNA follows: TGTGCCAGCAGCCCCTGGGACAGGGGACCTTATAATTCACCCCTCCACTTT. It codes for CASSPWDRGPYNSPLHF. This chain joins TRBV7-9 and TRBJ1-6; the match to TRBD1 covers 10 bases. V was clipped by 5 bases and J by 4 bases; unmatched bases: 8. The germline V gene has CDR1 SEHNR and CDR2 FQNEAQ (reference sequence). The CDR3 covers 17 residues.

V and J are TRBV2 and TRBJ1-6; possible D gene TRBD1, 5 bases. V shed 7 bases and J shed 7 bases, with 14 bases lying between them. CDR3 length: 14 amino acids. Germline values: CDR1 SNHLY, CDR2 FYNNEI. In nucleotides, the CDR3 is TGTGCCAGCACTGGAGGGCAGGGCAATTCACCCCTCCACTTT. It yields the protein CASTGGQGNSPLHF.

This clone was recorded a few times. The chain is built from TRBV6-5 and TRBJ1-3, with 8 bases fitting TRBD1. Germline lookup yields CDR1 MNHEY and CDR2 SVGAGI. The CDR3 loop spans 14 amino acids. J was trimmed by 4 bases and V by 6 bases; bases with no gene match: 5. The CDR3 spells CASRSTGAGNTIYF. CDR3 coding DNA: TGTGCCAGCAGATCGACAGGGGCGGGAAACACCATATATTTT.

This chain joins TRBV6-1 and TRBJ1-2; TRBD1 agrees at 8 bases. The CDR3 runs to 14 residues. Germline CDR1 MNHNS, CDR2 SASEGT. V lost 1 base to trimming and J lost 10 bases; unmatched junction nucleotides: 8. The CDR3 sequence: CASSEDGTGPDYTF. The CDR3 region has the DNA TGTGCCAGCAGTGAAGATGGGACAGGTCCTGACTACACCTTC.

J is TRBJ1-2 and V is TRBV6-1, with TRBD1 as a possible D gene (5 bases). V lost 3 bases to trimming and J lost 1 base, with 6 bases between them. From germline, CDR1 is MNHNS and CDR2 SASEGT. The CDR3 extends over 13 amino acids. The CDR3 loop is CASSETVNYGYTF. The CDR3 region has the DNA TGTGCCAGCAGTGAGACAGTTAACTATGGCTACACCTTC.

The genes are TRBV2 and TRBJ1-6, with a weak D call TRBD1 (5 bases). In germline, CDR1 is SNHLY, CDR2 FYNNEI. Trimming cost V 9 bases and J 10 bases, with 22 bases left between them. The CDR3 covers 15 residues. CDR3 in amino acids: CASAPRDFGGSPLHF. The CDR3, as DNA: TGTGCCAGTGCTCCCCGGGACTTCGGCGGATCACCCCTCCACTTT.

The chain uses TRBV27 and TRBJ2-2, with 12 bases aligning to TRBD2. CDR1 is MNHEY and CDR2 is SMNVEV in the germline V gene (reference sequence). Trimming took 5 bases from V and 6 from J; bases not matched to a gene: 16. The CDR3 has 19 amino acids. The CDR3 here is CASSLTSGGPIGHPGELFF. In DNA form, the CDR3 reads TGTGCCAGCAGTCTTACTAGCGGGGGGCCAATAGGTCATCCCGGGGAGCTGTTTTTT.

This clone has just a few counts. The chain links TRBV5-6 to TRBJ1-5; 7 nucleotides line up with TRBD1. V was clipped by 4 bases and J by 4 bases; unmatched bases: 5. Germline CDR1 reads SGHDT; CDR2 reads YYEEEE. The CDR3 totals 14 residues. CDR3 protein: CASSTGQTNQPQHF. In DNA form, the CDR3 reads TGTGCCAGCAGCACGGGACAGACGAATCAGCCCCAGCATTTT.

This chain joins TRBV7-6 and TRBJ1-6, with unresolved D. The CDR3 contains 14 residues. From germline, CDR1 is SGHVS and CDR2 FNYEAQ. Trimming cost V 5 bases and J 7 bases, with 12 bases left between them. The CDR3 DNA follows: TGTGCCAGCAGCCCACTTCTGGTGAATTCACCCCTCCACTTT. Translating gives CASSPLLVNSPLHF.

The rearrangement uses TRBV27 and TRBJ2-7; TRBD1 matches 9 bases. The CDR3 is 14 amino acids. CDR1 is MNHEY and CDR2 is SMNVEV in the germline V gene (reference sequence). Trimming at V came to 6 bases and at J to 2 bases, leaving 5 bases not matched to a gene. CDR3 sequence: CASSPGTGPYEQYF. The CDR3 nucleotides read TGTGCCAGCAGCCCCGGGACAGGGCCCTACGAGCAGTACTTC.

The chain couples TRBV5-1 to TRBJ1-5; perhaps TRBD1 as D (5 bases). The CDR3 covers 15 residues. Deletions cut 4 bases from V and 0 bases from J, with 11 bases between. Germline CDR1 SGHRS, CDR2 YFSETQ. DNA for the CDR3: TGCGCCAGCAGCGTTGGACACGATAGCAATCAGCCCCAGCATTTT. It is translated as CASSVGHDSNQPQHF.

The chain carries TRBV10-3 and TRBJ1-4; tentative D call: TRBD1 (6 bases). Germline lookup yields CDR1 ENHRY and CDR2 SYGVKD. The V end was cut by 3 bases, the J end by 0 bases, with 14 bases between. This CDR3 contains 17 residues. In nucleotides, the CDR3 is TGTGCCATCAGTGACAGGGACACGAGTTCAACTAATGAAAAACTGTTTTTT. Protein sequence: CAISDRDTSSTNEKLFF.

The CDR3 DNA reads as TGTGCCACCAGTGATTTGAAGGTAGACAGGGGATCCTACAATGAGCAGTTCTTC. It is translated as CATSDLKVDRGSYNEQFF. The rearrangement links TRBV24-1 to TRBJ2-1; 8 bases agree with TRBD1. V was pared by 0 bases and J by 1 base, with 7 bases of the junction left unmatched. The CDR3 is 18 amino acids. Germline V lookup: CDR1 KGHDR, CDR2 SFDVKD.

This CDR3 is CASTLGGAGSYSNQPQHF. In DNA, the CDR3 is TGTGCCAGTACTTTAGGAGGGGCAGGGTCCTATAGCAATCAGCCCCAGCATTTT. J is TRBJ1-5 and V is TRBV19, with D perhaps TRBD1 (5 bases). The CDR3 contains 18 residues. Deletions cut 7 bases from V and 0 bases from J, with 22 bases between. The germline V gene has CDR1 LNHDA and CDR2 SQIVND (reference sequence).

The chain joins TRBV18 to TRBJ2-5; TRBD1 matches 7 bases. Germline lookup yields CDR1 KGHSH and CDR2 LQKENI. The CDR3 has 15 amino acids. Losses at the gene ends were 4 bases for V and 1 base for J; bases not matched to a gene: 6. The CDR3 coding sequence is TGTGCCAGCTCACTCACGGGACAGCTCCAAGAGACCCAGTACTTC. This encodes CASSLTGQLQETQYF.

This clone was observed a few times. The chain links TRBV7-8 to TRBJ2-7; 8 nucleotides line up with TRBD2. This CDR3 spans 13 amino acids. Germline CDR1 SGHVS, CDR2 FQNEAQ. The V gene end was trimmed by 4 bases and the J gene end by 3 bases; junction bases not matched to a gene: 2. CDR3 region: CASSWRGVYEQYV. CDR3 nucleotide sequence: TGTGCCAGCAGCTGGCGGGGGGTCTACGAGCAGTACGTC.

The J gene is TRBJ2-2, the V gene TRBV24-1; 7 bases agree with TRBD1. From germline, CDR1 is KGHDR and CDR2 SFDVKD. This CDR3 has 15 amino acids. The ends lost 4 bases at V and 4 bases at J; junction bases unmatched: 5. CDR3 coding DNA: TGTGCCACCAGTGACTGGGACAGAGTCACCGGGGAGCTGTTTTTT. Protein product: CATSDWDRVTGELFF.

The V and J genes are TRBV4-2 and TRBJ2-2; D gene uncertain. The CDR3 is 15 amino acids. CDR1 and CDR2 from the germline V gene are LGHNA and YNFKEQ. V dropped 0 bases and J dropped 1 base, with 6 bases sitting between them. In nucleotides, the CDR3 is TGTGCCAGCAGCCAAGAAATACAGAACACCGGGGAGCTGTTTTTT. As protein: CASSQEIQNTGELFF.